Included here is one T cell receptor beta chain sequence, with context. It lacks a known antigen. Base-call qualities are not available, and no considerably larger clone is one nucleotide away. Peripheral blood CD8+ and CD4+ T cells from healthy donors, Susac syndrome patients and multiple sclerosis patients were profiled by high-throughput TCR beta sequencing. Multiple sclerosis controls were treatment-naive patients with stable or active relapsing-remitting disease fulfilling revised McDonald criteria. Bulk CD8+ and CD4+ T cells were purified by magnetic negative isolation, whereas CD8+ TEMRA cells were enriched by FACS. Blood was collected in EDTA tubes and processed within 24 hours, with PBMCs isolated through density gradient centrifugation. PBMCs intended for TCR sequencing were cryopreserved in liquid nitrogen and were subsequently thawed in a 37 degrees C water bath. Purity of sorted or isolated CD4+, CD8+ and CD8+ TEMRA cells was at least 90%.

RNA was extracted with the RNeasy kit and about 0.5 to 1 ug was reverse transcribed using random hexamers. The immunoSEQ multiplex PCR assay, which covers 54 Vbeta and 13 Jbeta segments, was used to amplify TCR beta CDR3 regions. PCR amplification bias was corrected by using a synthetic template baseline for primer optimization and computational correction. The paper's processing steps were these. Only productive sequences were kept, with reads annotated to V, D and J genes according to IMGT and analyzed in immunoSEQ Analyzer. Clonality was calculated as one minus the Shannon entropy normalized by log2 of the number of productive unique sequences. Public and private clones were assessed among the 100 most prevalent clones of each patient and control. Clones were defined as Susac-specific if absent from the healthy and MS cohorts, from under 1,200 published viral clones and from other ImmuneACCESS disease sequences. TCRdb reprocessed the public reads (quality trimming at Q25 with fastp, clone calling with MiXCR) and kept in-frame beta chains. Each record represents a unique CDR3 protein, reported with the most common genes and DNA among its rows. The V and J calls were not made by the authors but by TCRdb's processing. Present in this sample are roughly 200,000 distinct CDR3 sequences, approximately 95% of which were seen just once. 0.15% to 0.2% of the sample rests with the top ten.

This entry belongs to a study of CD8 T cells in Susac syndrome (dated by TCRdb to about 2019). With regard to the full study: Repertoire sequencing was used to test whether CD8+ T cell activation and differentiation in Susac syndrome was antigen driven. The clonality of the CD8+ T cell repertoire was compared across about a dozen healthy donors, around 14 Susac syndrome patients and about 16 multiple sclerosis patients. Broad study findings and their caveats: The number of individuals in the TCR sequencing and HLA analysis was recognized as being relatively small.

The CDR3 covers 15 residues, taking in both the cysteine and the phenylalanine. The read is trimmed to its CDR3 DNA, 45 bases read in frame from base 1. The V and J ends are trimmed by 6 bases and 4 bases, leaving 18 bases between them. Based on the germline V gene (reference sequence), the CDR1 and CDR2 sequences are DFQATT and SNEGSKA. Input material: CD8+ T cells from PBMCs. This clonotype originated in a human donor with multiple sclerosis. The sequence joins TRBV20-1 to TRBJ2-2, with no D gene named confidently. The bases are TGCAGTGCCCACCTTTCTAGTCATGCCACCGGGGAGCTGTTTTTT. Translated, this gives CSAHLSSHATGELFF.